These 9 T cell receptor beta chains were all obtained from the same sample, sequenced in a study of OX40 agonist ivuxolimab in advanced cancers. Profiling relied on immunoSEQ multiplex PCR, and the TCRdb table lists in-frame clones only, not all of them. The sample consists of 53,000 or so clones, 84% of them appearing once. Here the sequenced sample was CD4+ or CD8+ T cells sorted from blood, taken in a trial of the OX40 agonist ivuxolimab. The receptors here all came from an adult with an advanced solid tumor such as melanoma, head and neck, liver or kidney cancer.

The J gene is TRBJ1-1, the V gene TRBV11-1, with TRBD1 identical over 9 bases. Germline V gives CDR1 SGHAT, CDR2 FQDESV (reference sequence). Germline trimming cut 7 bases from V and 9 bases from J; bases unmatched to any gene: 9. There are 13 residues in the CDR3. The CDR3 is CASTSGQGMKAFF. In nucleotides, the CDR3 is TGTGCCAGCACCTCCGGACAGGGGATGAAAGCTTTCTTT.

The rearrangement joins TRBV19 to TRBJ2-1, with 13 bases matching TRBD2. The CDR3 totals 16 residues. Germline CDR1 is LNHDA and CDR2 is SQIVND (reference sequence). V trimming: 9 bases; J trimming: 6 bases; junction bases outside the gene matches: 11. The CDR3 DNA is TGTGCCAGCCGAACTCGACTAGCGGGGGGCGGCAATGAGCAGTTCTTC. Translation gives CASRTRLAGGGNEQFF.

CDR3 amino acids: CASSPPGQGAFGYTF. DNA for the CDR3: TGTGCCAGCAGCCCACCGGGACAAGGGGCGTTCGGCTACACCTTC. This chain joins TRBV5-4 and TRBJ1-2, with D possibly being TRBD1 (6 bases). Germline CDR1 and CDR2: SGHNT and YYREEE (reference sequence). V lost 4 bases and J 8 bases, leaving 21 bases between the germline ends. This CDR3 region has 15 residues.

The chain couples TRBV5-5 to TRBJ1-2, with D perhaps matching TRBD1 (6 bases). Germline-derived CDR1 and CDR2 are SGHKS and YYEKEE (reference sequence). The V end was cut by 4 bases, the J end by 4 bases, with 14 bases between. The CDR3 totals 14 residues. The DNA for the CDR3 is TGTGCCAGCAGCGCTACTACAGGGACCTATGGCTACACCTTC. This sequence encodes CASSATTGTYGYTF.

The rearrangement joins TRBV9 to TRBJ2-5, with D tentatively TRBD2 (5 bases). V was shortened by 3 bases and J by 1 base, with 10 bases between the two germline ends. The CDR3 spans 14 residues. Germline CDR1 SGDLS, CDR2 YYNGEE. The CDR3 region has the DNA TGTGCCAGCAGCGCCCGGGGTGGCCAAGAGACCCAGTACTTC. It codes for CASSARGGQETQYF. The entire variable domain, with the rest obtained from reference TRBV9 and TRBJ2-5, is as follows: DSGVTQTPKHLITATGQRVTLRCSPRSGDLSVYWYQQSLDQGLQFLIQYYNGEERAKGNILERFSAQQFPDLHSELNLSSLELGDSALYFCASSARGGQETQYFGPGTRLLVL.

J is TRBJ2-3 and V is TRBV19, with 8 bases that match TRBD2. Germline trimming cut 0 bases from V and 0 bases from J; bases unmatched to any gene: 5. The CDR3 is made up of 17 amino acids. The germline gives CDR1 LNHDA, CDR2 SQIVND (reference sequence). CDR3 in amino acids: CASSIDQAGVSTDTQYF. The CDR3 nucleotides are TGTGCCAGTAGTATAGATCAAGCGGGGGTGAGCACAGATACGCAGTATTTT.

V usage is TRBV25-1 and J usage is TRBJ1-4; the D is unclear. The germline V gene has CDR1 MGHDK and CDR2 SYGVNS. With 6 bases removed from V and 0 bases from J, the gap between germline ends came to 11 bases. This CDR3 has 15 amino acids. CDR3 sequence: CASSIPLSTNEKLFF. In nucleotides, the CDR3 is TGTGCCAGCAGCATACCACTGTCAACTAATGAAAAACTGTTTTTT.

The chain carries TRBV5-4 and TRBJ1-1; unclear D gene. Per the germline V gene, CDR1 is SGHNT and CDR2 is YYREEE (reference sequence). Trimming removed 7 bases from V and 1 base from J, with 17 bases in between. This CDR3 region has 15 residues. CDR3 DNA: TGTGCCAGCTCCCGACGGGTTCTGGCGAACACTGAAGCTTTCTTT. Its translation is CASSRRVLANTEAFF.

The chain is built from TRBV29-1 and TRBJ2-2, with D unresolved. Germline V gene sequence: CDR1 SQVTM, CDR2 ANQGSEA. This CDR3 is 13 amino acids long. The V end was cut by 4 bases, the J end by 3 bases, with 9 bases between. This CDR3 reads CSVGGVYTGELFF. The CDR3 nucleotides read TGCAGCGTTGGGGGTGTATACACCGGGGAGCTGTTTTTT.